The entry that follows covers one T cell receptor beta chain sequence. Antigen: not known. The data were obtained in a study of cytomegalovirus exposure and HLA in healthy donors. Findings and caveats of the study: Several of the most significant clusters were apparently associated with common viral pathogens in a later analysis. In a later analysis, a missense DCLRE1C variant was linked to TCR beta V- and J-gene trimming.

The PCR ran on 60 Vbeta and 13 Jbeta primers. Profiled with immunoSEQ multiplex PCR; TCRdb holds only in-frame clones, not every one. The data show fewer than 120,000 clones, approximately 80% seen once. The specimen was PBMCs. The sequence derives from a man younger than 45 in good health and CMV-seropositive.

The CDR3 DNA follows: TGTGCCAGCAGCTCGCCCAGATCACCAGGGGCCGGGGAGCAGTACTTC. Translation: CASSSPRSPGAGEQYF. This chain connects TRBV11-2 to TRBJ2-7; a weak D match, TRBD1 (6 bases). CDR3 size: 16 residues. Germline loops: CDR1 SGHAT, CDR2 FQNNGV. The ends were cut back, 4 bases at V and 7 bases at J, with 23 bases in the middle.